This T cell receptor beta chain was recorded in a study of blood T cell repertoires in COVID-19. Study-wide context: The samples span acute and convalescent COVID-19 from the United States, Italy and Spain. PBMCs, B-cell-depleted T cells, or T cells provided the cDNA or gDNA that made up the material.

This clone was recorded once. Original processing notes: Using reference gene primer amplification, nucleated cell counts were estimated. Generated by immunoSEQ multiplex PCR, the TCRdb table keeps only in-frame clones and is missing some. V and J calls and clone size follow that table, whereas D and trimming were derived from the DNA. The sample includes about 73,000 clones, over 70% of them seen just once. The sequence was collected from a man aged 80 or over with active or convalescent COVID-19. Sample: peripheral blood.

DNA of the CDR3: TGTGCCAGCAGTTCCACCGGGACAGGGCTCTACGAGCAGTACTTC. This sequence encodes CASSSTGTGLYEQYF. This chain joins TRBV27 and TRBJ2-7; 9 bases line up with TRBD1. The CDR3 totals 15 residues. V lost 4 bases to trimming and J lost 3 bases; unmatched junction nucleotides: 7. Germline V gene data show CDR1 as MNHEY and CDR2 as SMNVEV (reference sequence).